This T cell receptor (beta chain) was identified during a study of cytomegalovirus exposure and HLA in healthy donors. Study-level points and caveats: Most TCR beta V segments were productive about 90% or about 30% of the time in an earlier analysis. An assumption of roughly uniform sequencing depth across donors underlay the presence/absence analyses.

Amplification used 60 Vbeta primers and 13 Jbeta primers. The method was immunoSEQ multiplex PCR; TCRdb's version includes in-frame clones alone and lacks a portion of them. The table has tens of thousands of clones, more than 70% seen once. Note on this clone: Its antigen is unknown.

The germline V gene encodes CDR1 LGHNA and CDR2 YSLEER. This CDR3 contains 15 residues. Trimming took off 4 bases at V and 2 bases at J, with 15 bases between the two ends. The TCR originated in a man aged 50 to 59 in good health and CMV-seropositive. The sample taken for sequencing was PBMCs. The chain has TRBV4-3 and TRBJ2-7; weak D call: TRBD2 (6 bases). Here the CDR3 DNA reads TGCGCCAGCAGCCCTGGTGTTAGCGGAACCTACGAGCAGTACTTC. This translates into CASSPGVSGTYEQYF.